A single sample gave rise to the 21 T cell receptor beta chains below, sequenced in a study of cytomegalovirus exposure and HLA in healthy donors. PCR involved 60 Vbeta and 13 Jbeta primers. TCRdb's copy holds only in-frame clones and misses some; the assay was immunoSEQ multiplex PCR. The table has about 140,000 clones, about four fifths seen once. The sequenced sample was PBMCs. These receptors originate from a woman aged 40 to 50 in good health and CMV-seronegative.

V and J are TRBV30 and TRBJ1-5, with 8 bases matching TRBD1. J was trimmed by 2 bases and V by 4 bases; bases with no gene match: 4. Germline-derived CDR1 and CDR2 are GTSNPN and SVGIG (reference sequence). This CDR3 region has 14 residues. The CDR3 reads CAWKQGGGNQPQHF. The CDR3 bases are TGTGCCTGGAAACAGGGGGGGGGCAATCAGCCCCAGCATTTT.

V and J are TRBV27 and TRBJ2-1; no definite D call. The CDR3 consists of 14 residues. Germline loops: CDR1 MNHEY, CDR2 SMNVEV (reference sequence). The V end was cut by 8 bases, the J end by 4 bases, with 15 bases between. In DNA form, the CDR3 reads TGTGCCAGCGCCGCGGCGGAAGATTACAATGAGCAGTTCTTC. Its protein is CASAAAEDYNEQFF.

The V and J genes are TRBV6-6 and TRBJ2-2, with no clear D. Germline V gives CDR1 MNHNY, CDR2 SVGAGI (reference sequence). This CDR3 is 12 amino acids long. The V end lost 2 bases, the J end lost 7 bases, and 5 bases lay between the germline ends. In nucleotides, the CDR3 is TGTGCCAGCAGTTACCAGGTCGGGGAGCTGTTTTTT. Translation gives CASSYQVGELFF.

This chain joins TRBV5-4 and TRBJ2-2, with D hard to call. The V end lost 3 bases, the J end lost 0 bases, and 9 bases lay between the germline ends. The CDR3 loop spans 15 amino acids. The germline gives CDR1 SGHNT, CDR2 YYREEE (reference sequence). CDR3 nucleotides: TGTGCCAGCAGCTCGACATCGGCGAACACCGGGGAGCTGTTTTTT. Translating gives CASSSTSANTGELFF.

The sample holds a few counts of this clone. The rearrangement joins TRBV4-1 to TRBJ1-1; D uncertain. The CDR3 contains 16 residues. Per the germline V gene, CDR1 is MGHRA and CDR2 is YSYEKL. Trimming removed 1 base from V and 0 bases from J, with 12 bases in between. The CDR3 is CASSQVGRWVNTEAFF. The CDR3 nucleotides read TGCGCCAGCAGCCAAGTAGGGAGATGGGTGAACACTGAAGCTTTCTTT.

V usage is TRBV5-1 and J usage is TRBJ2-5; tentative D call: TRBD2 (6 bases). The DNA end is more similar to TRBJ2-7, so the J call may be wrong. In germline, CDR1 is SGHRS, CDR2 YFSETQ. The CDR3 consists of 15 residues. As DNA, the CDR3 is TGCGCCAGCAGCTTGTCCGGGACTCTCTCCTACGAGCAGTACTTC. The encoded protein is CASSLSGTLSYEQYF.

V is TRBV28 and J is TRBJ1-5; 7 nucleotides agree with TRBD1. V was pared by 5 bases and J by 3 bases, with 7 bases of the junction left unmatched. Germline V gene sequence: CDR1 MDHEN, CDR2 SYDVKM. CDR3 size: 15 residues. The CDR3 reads CASSLQGSFNQPQHF. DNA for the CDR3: TGTGCCAGCAGTCTACAGGGGTCATTCAATCAGCCCCAGCATTTT. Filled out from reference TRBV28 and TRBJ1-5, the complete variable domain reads DVKVTQSSRYLVKRTGEKVFLECVQDMDHENMFWYRQDPGLGLRLIYFSYDVKMKEKGDIPEGYSVSREKKERFSLILESASTNQTSMYLCASSLQGSFNQPQHFGDGTRLSIL.

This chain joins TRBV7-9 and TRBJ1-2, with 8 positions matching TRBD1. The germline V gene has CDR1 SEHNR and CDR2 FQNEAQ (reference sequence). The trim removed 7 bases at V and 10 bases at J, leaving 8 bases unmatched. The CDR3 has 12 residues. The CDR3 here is CASTIDRGDYTF. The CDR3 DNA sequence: TGTGCCAGCACCATCGACAGGGGAGACTACACCTTC.

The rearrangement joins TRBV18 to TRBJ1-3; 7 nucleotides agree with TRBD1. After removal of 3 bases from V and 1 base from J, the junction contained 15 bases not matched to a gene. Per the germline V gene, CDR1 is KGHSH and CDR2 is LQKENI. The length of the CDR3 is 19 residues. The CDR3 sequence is CASSPLRDSSSGSGNTIYF. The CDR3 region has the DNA TGTGCCAGCTCACCGCTACGGGACAGTTCCTCGGGATCTGGAAACACCATATATTTT.

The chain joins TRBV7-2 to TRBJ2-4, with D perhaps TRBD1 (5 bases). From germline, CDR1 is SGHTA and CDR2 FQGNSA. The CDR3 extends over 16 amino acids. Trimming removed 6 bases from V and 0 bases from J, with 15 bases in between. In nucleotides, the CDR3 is TGTGCCAGCAGATCAGACAGACCCATAGCCAAAAACATTCAGTACTTC. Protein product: CASRSDRPIAKNIQYF.

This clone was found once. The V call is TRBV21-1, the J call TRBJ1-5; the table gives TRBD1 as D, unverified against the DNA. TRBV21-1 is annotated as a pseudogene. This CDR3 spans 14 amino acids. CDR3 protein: CASRTGDSNQPQHF. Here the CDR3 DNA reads TGTGCCAGCAGGACAGGGGATAGCAATCAGCCCCAGCATTTT.

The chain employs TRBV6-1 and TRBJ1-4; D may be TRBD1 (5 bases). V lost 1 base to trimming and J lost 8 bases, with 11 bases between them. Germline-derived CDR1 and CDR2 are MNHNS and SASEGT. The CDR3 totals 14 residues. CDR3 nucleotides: TGTGCCAGCAGTGAAGGGGGGGTAGGGGAAAAACTGTTTTTT. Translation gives CASSEGGVGEKLFF.

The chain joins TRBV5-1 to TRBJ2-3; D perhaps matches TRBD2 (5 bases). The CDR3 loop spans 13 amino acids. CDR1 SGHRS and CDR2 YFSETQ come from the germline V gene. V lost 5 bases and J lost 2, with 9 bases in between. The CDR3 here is CASRRVFTDTQYF. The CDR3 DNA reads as TGCGCCAGCAGGAGGGTTTTCACAGATACGCAGTATTTT.

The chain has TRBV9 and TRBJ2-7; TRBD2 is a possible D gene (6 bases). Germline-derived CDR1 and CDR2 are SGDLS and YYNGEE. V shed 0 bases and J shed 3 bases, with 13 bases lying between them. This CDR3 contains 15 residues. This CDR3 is CASSVGRAQIYEQYF. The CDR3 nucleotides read TGTGCCAGCAGCGTAGGGAGGGCCCAGATCTACGAGCAGTACTTC.

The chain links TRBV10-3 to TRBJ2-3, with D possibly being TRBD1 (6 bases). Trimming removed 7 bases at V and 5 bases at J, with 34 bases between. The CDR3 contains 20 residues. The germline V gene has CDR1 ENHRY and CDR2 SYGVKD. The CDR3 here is CAIKSSRGRNRAPPLDTQYF. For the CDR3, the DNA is TGTGCCATCAAGTCCTCCCGCGGCCGAAACAGGGCCCCCCCGTTAGATACGCAGTATTTT.

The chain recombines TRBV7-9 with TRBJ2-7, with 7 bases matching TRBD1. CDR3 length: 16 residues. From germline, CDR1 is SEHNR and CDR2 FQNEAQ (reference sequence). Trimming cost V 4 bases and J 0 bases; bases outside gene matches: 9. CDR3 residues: CASSSGTAQRSYEQYF. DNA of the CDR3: TGTGCCAGCAGCTCCGGGACAGCTCAACGCTCCTACGAGCAGTACTTC.

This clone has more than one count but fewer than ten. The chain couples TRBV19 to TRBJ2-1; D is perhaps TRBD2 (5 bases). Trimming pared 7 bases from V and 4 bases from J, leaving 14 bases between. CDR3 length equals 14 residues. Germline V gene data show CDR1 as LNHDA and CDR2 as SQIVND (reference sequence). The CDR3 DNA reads TGTGCCAGTACCCTCGGGGTTAGGTACAATGAGCAGTTCTTC. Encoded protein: CASTLGVRYNEQFF.

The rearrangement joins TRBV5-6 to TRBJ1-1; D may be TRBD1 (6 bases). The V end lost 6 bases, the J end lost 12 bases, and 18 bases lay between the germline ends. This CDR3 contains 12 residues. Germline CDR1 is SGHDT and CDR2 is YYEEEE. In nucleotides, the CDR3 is TGTGCCAGCATCGACAGGTGGGGCGGACCTTTCTTT. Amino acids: CASIDRWGGPFF. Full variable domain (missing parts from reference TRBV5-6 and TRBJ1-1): DAGVTQSPTHLIKTRGQQVTLRCSPKSGHDTVSWYQQALGQGPQFIFQYYEEEERQRGNFPDRFSGHQFPNYSSELNVNALLLGDSALYLCASIDRWGGPFFGQGTRLTVV.

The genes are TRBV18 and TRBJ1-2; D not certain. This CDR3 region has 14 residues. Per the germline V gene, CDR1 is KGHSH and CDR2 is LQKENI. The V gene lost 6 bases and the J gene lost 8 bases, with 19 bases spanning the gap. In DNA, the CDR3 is TGTGCCAGCTCCCGAGGACTAGGAGTGGAGGGCTACACCTTC. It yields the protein CASSRGLGVEGYTF. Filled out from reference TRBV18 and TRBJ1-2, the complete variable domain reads NAGVMQNPRHLVRRRGQEARLRCSPMKGHSHVYWYRQLPEEGLKFMVYLQKENIIDESGMPKERFSAEFPKEGPSILRIQQVVRGDSAAYFCASSRGLGVEGYTFGSGTRLTVV.

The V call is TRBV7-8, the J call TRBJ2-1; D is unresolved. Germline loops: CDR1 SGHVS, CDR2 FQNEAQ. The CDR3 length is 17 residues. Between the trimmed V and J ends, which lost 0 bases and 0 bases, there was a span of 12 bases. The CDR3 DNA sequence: TGTGCCAGCAGCTTAGCGCAGACTCGTAGCTCCTACAATGAGCAGTTCTTC. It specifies CASSLAQTRSSYNEQFF.

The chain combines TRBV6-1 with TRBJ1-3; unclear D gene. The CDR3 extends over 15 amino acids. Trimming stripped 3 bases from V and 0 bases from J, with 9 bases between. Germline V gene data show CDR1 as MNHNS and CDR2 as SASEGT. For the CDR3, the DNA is TGTGCCAGCAGTGAGGGGAGTTTCTCTGGAAACACCATATATTTT. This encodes CASSEGSFSGNTIYF.